The present T cell receptor beta chain was sequenced within a study of vaccination effects on CD4 cells after COVID-19. CDR1 is MRHNA, CDR2 SNTAGT, per germline. Trimming took 1 base from V and 8 from J, leaving 8 bases between them. This CDR3 comprises 12 residues. Antigen-specific CD4+ T cells expanded by the ViraFEST assay with viral peptide pools were then sequenced. Upon completion of 10 to 11 days in culture, CD4+ T cells were isolated. Participants were given two doses of BNT162b2 or mRNA-1273 vaccine. Replacing half the medium with IL-2 medium was done on days 3 and 7. Concerning this clone itself: What it recognizes is unknown.

Sequenced by immunoSEQ multiplex PCR; TCRdb stores in-frame clones only, minus some. The data contain tens of thousands of clones, about three quarters of them seen just once; the ten biggest clones take up around 1.2%. The TCR sequence derives from a human donor who received a COVID-19 vaccine. The input for sequencing was CD4+ T cells from PBMCs cultured with HCoV-229E spike peptides, taken after COVID-19 vaccination. This sequence joins TRBV6-4 and TRBJ1-2; D is uncertain. The CDR3 loop is CASSDFSGGYTF. As DNA, the CDR3 is TGTGCCAGCAGTGACTTTAGTGGAGGCTACACCTTC.